The T cell receptor (beta chain) described here comes from a study of vaccination effects on CD4 cells after COVID-19. Study-wide background: Post-vaccine specimens arrived a median 72 days past the second dose. Points from the study as a whole: Convalescent patients were scarce in the study, and it lacked early post-infection timepoints. Cross-reactivity with common cold coronaviruses was shown by only 1 of 255 vaccine-induced clones in healthy vaccinees.

The CDR3 extends over 14 amino acids. The germline gives CDR1 SNHLY, CDR2 FYNNEI. V dropped 5 bases and J dropped 5; count of bases not matched to a gene: 4. Worth noting for this clone: The antigen remains unidentified.

Method: immunoSEQ multiplex PCR; TCRdb's copy keeps in-frame clones and lacks some. The sample lists nearly 45,000 clones; 72% were seen once. Investigators separated out CD4+ T cells once approximately 10 days of culture had passed. Two doses of BNT162b2 or mRNA-1273 vaccine were administered to participants. The sample was CD4+ T cells from PBMCs cultured without peptide, taken after COVID-19 vaccination. This clonotype originated in a human donor who received a COVID-19 vaccine. The V gene is TRBV2, the J gene TRBJ1-4; TRBD1 aligns across 8 bases. CDR3 sequence: CASSRQGTNEKLFF. Written as DNA, the CDR3 is TGTGCCAGCAGTAGACAGGGGACGAATGAAAAACTGTTTTTT.